This is a list of T cell receptor beta chains from one sample in a study of T cell changes during pregnancy in multiple sclerosis. The method was immunoSEQ multiplex PCR; TCRdb's version includes in-frame clones alone and lacks a portion of them. Here the sample spans 20,000 to 30,000 clones, around 90% being singletons. The source material was CD8+ T cells from peripheral blood mononuclear cells, sampled in the third trimester of pregnancy. These receptors all come from a female donor in good health, enrolled as a control in a pregnancy study. CDR3s include the opening cysteine and the closing phenylalanine or tryptophan. The D gene is left open where the match is weak. Size values are once, few and many counts, or a class for expanded clones, and some rows have none.

V	D	J	size	DNA	CDR3
TRBV11-2	.	TRBJ2-1	.	TGTGCCAGCAGCTTCAGTACATACAATGAGCAGTTCTTC	CASSFSTYNEQFF
TRBV28	.	TRBJ2-7	.	TGTGCCAGCAGTTTGACTAACGACTACGAGCAGTACTTC	CASSLTNDYEQYF
TRBV27	.	TRBJ2-2	.	TGTGCCAGCAGTTTATATCAGAACACCGGGGAGCTGTTTTTT	CASSLYQNTGELFF
TRBV10-3	TRBD2	TRBJ2-1	few	TGTGCCATCAGTGACCCCACCGGGACTAGCGGGATGTACAATGAGCAGTTCTTC	CAISDPTGTSGMYNEQFF
TRBV7-9	.	TRBJ1-6	.	TGTGCCAGCAGCCCCGGAGCGGGCTCACCCCTCCACTTT	CASSPGAGSPLHF
TRBV15	TRBD1	TRBJ2-2	.	TGTGCCACCAGCAGGCCGGGACAGTGGAACACCGGGGAGCTGTTTTTT	CATSRPGQWNTGELFF
TRBV27	TRBD2	TRBJ2-7	.	TGTGCCAGCAGTTTCGGGACTAGCGCCGAGAAGCAGTACTTC	CASSFGTSAEKQYF
TRBV7-9	TRBD2	TRBJ2-3	.	TGTGCCAGCAGCTCCTGGACTAGCGGGAGCCCAGATACGCAGTATTTT	CASSSWTSGSPDTQYF
TRBV27	.	TRBJ2-2	.	TGTGCCAGCAGTCCCGGTGCCGGGGAGCTGTTTTTT	CASSPGAGELFF
TRBV14	.	TRBJ2-1	once	TGTGCCAGCAGCCCCGAGGGGGGGAAATACAATGAGCAGTTCTTC	CASSPEGGKYNEQFF
TRBV19	.	TRBJ1-1	.	TGTGCCAGTAGTATAGACAGTCCGACTGAAGCTTTCTTT	CASSIDSPTEAFF
TRBV7-8	TRBD1	TRBJ2-7	.	TGTGCCAGCAGCGACCCCAGGTTAGCCCCCGGGACAGGGGCCTACGAGCAGTACTTC	CASSDPRLAPGTGAYEQYF
TRBV6-5	TRBD1	TRBJ1-2	.	TGTGCCAGCACGACGGGACAGGTTAATGGCTACACCTTC	CASTTGQVNGYTF
TRBV30	TRBD1	TRBJ2-4	.	TGTGCCTGGAGCCCCCCCGACAGGGCCTCTCATCTAGCCAAAAACATTCAGTACTTC	CAWSPPDRASHLAKNIQYF
TRBV2	TRBD1	TRBJ1-3	.	TGTGCCAGCAGTCCCCCGGGACAGGGGGTGAACACCATATATTTT	CASSPPGQGVNTIYF
TRBV4-1	TRBD2	TRBJ2-1	.	TGCGCCAGCAGCCAGAGTTTGGGACTAGCGAGTGAGTTCTTC	CASSQSLGLASEFF
TRBV7-9	TRBD2	TRBJ2-7	once	TGTGCCAGCAGCTTATTAACGGGGGGGATAAGAGACGAGCAGTACTTC	CASSLLTGGIRDEQYF
TRBV5-4	TRBD2	TRBJ2-7	.	TGTGCCAGCAGCTTAGACTCGGCTAGCGGGGGGTCGGAGCAGTACTTC	CASSLDSASGGSEQYF
TRBV2	.	TRBJ2-1	.	TGTGCCAGCAGTGAAGATTCTTCCCCGAATGAGCAGTTCTTC	CASSEDSSPNEQFF
TRBV6-4	TRBD1	TRBJ1-1	.	TGTGCCAGTCGAGGGACAGGGGGTGACCACACTGAAGCTTTCTTT	CASRGTGGDHTEAFF
TRBV10-3	.	TRBJ1-2	.	TGTGCCATCAGTGAGCCGGGACCGGCGGCGGGGACCTTC	CAISEPGPAAGTF
TRBV9	.	TRBJ2-7	.	TGTGCCAGCAGCGTAGGCCTGGGGGCATACGAGCAGTACTTC	CASSVGLGAYEQYF
TRBV6-1	.	TRBJ1-6	once	TGTGCCAGCAGATCCGGGCCCGGGAGCGGTTCACCCCTCCACTTT	CASRSGPGSGSPLHF
TRBV11-3	.	TRBJ2-7	.	TGTGCCAGCAGCTTAGGAGGTTCCGAGCAGTACTTC	CASSLGGSEQYF
TRBV27	.	TRBJ2-3	once	TGTGCCAGCAGCGTCAGGGGGGAGCGCACAGATACGCAGTATTTT	CASSVRGERTDTQYF
TRBV30	TRBD2	TRBJ2-3	.	TGTGCCTGGGGGGGGGTGGTCGCAGATACGCAGTATTTT	CAWGGVVADTQYF
TRBV5-5	.	TRBJ1-5	.	TGTGCCAGCATGAGCGGAAGCAATCAGCCCCAGCATTTT	CASMSGSNQPQHF
TRBV29-1	.	TRBJ1-3	.	TGCAGCGTTTTGGGACAAACAGCCGCTGGAAACACCATATATTTT	CSVLGQTAAGNTIYF
TRBV7-6	TRBD2	TRBJ2-7	.	TGTGCCAGCAGCTACCCTTTTACTAGCGGGAGTTTAACGTACGAGCAGTACTTC	CASSYPFTSGSLTYEQYF